This is a list of T cell receptor beta chains from one sample in a study of shared clonotypes between healthy human individuals. Assay used: immunoSEQ multiplex PCR; TCRdb lists only in-frame clones, some missing. The profile shows 950,000 to 1,300,000 clones, approximately 70% of them singletons. The specimen sequenced was memory CD4+ T cells sorted from blood. The receptors originated from a man between 18 and 35 years old in good health. The CDR3 runs from the conserved cysteine through the conserved F or W. D genes are given only for firm matches. Size tells how often a clone was seen (once, few, many) or the class of an expanded clone, and some rows leave it out.

clone size | J gene | V gene | D gene | CDR3 length | CDR3 DNA | CDR3 protein
. | TRBJ1-2 | TRBV5-6 | . | 15 | TGTGCCAGCAGCTCGCTGGGAGGGGATAACTATGGCTACACCTTC | CASSSLGGDNYGYTF
few | TRBJ2-2 | TRBV19 | . | 15 | TGTGCCAGTGAAGGGGCGGGGCTGAACACCGGGGAGCTGTTTTTT | CASEGAGLNTGELFF
once | TRBJ1-2 | TRBV7-2 | . | 13 | TGTGCCAGCACCGCCAGGTCTAACTATGGCTACACCTTC | CASTARSNYGYTF
few | TRBJ2-2 | TRBV7-9 | TRBD2 | 17 | TGTGCCAGCAGCTTACGGAGCGGGACCCTGAACACCGGGGAGCTGTTTTTT | CASSLRSGTLNTGELFF
. | TRBJ2-7 | TRBV2 | TRBD1 | 15 | TGTGCCAGCAGTGGAGGGCAGGGGGCCCCCTACGAGCAGTACTTC | CASSGGQGAPYEQYF
. | TRBJ1-2 | TRBV6-5 | . | 14 | TGTGCCAGCAGCCAGACCACAGGGTCGAGGGGCTACACCTTC | CASSQTTGSRGYTF
. | TRBJ2-7 | TRBV20-1 | . | 11 | TGCAGTGCTAGGGAGTCGTACGAGCAGTACTTC | CSARESYEQYF
few | TRBJ2-7 | TRBV10-1 | TRBD2 | 15 | TGCGCCAGCAGTAGGGGACTAGCGACGTCCTACGAGCAGTACTTC | CASSRGLATSYEQYF
. | TRBJ1-1 | TRBV30 | . | 13 | TGTGCCTGGACGGCCTTCGAAGGCACTGAAGCTTTCTTT | CAWTAFEGTEAFF
many | TRBJ1-2 | TRBV6-6 | . | 13 | TGTGCCAGCAGTTCCGGAGGGGATCGTGGCTACACCTTC | CASSSGGDRGYTF
few | TRBJ1-4 | TRBV7-8 | . | 15 | TGTGCCAGCAGCTTAGAGTTGAGGCTTAATGAAAAACTGTTTTTT | CASSLELRLNEKLFF
. | TRBJ1-3 | TRBV4-1 | TRBD1 | 17 | TGCGCCAGCAGCCCCACTTCGGGACAGGGGTATGGAAACACCATATATTTT | CASSPTSGQGYGNTIYF
. | TRBJ1-5 | TRBV5-1 | . | 13 | TGCGCCAGCAGCACGGGACTTAACCAGCCCCAGCATTTT | CASSTGLNQPQHF
few | TRBJ1-2 | TRBV2 | . | 13 | TGTGCCAGCAGTGTCGCGTGGGGTGATGGCTACACCTTC | CASSVAWGDGYTF
. | TRBJ1-2 | TRBV6-1 | . | 15 | TGTGCCAGCAGTGAAGCGGTTGGACGGATCTATGGCTACACCTTC | CASSEAVGRIYGYTF
. | TRBJ1-2 | TRBV30 | . | 13 | TGTGCCTGGAGTGTATCAGGGAGGGCCGGCTACACCTTC | CAWSVSGRAGYTF
. | TRBJ2-2 | TRBV21-1 | . | 11 | TGTGCCAGCAGCCCGTCCGGGGAGCTGTTTTTT | CASSPSGELFF
. | TRBJ2-2 | TRBV10-3 | . | 14 | TGTGCCATCAGTGTGGGAGAGAACACCGGGGAGCTGTTTTTT | CAISVGENTGELFF
. | TRBJ2-6 | TRBV6-6 | . | 14 | TGTGCCAGCAGCCGAAGCTCTGGGGCCAACGTCCTGACTTTC | CASSRSSGANVLTF
. | TRBJ2-2 | TRBV7-9 | . | 13 | TGTGCCAGCAGCTCCCCGCGGGACGGGGAGCTGTTTTTT | CASSSPRDGELFF
. | TRBJ1-4 | TRBV18 | . | 14 | TGTGCCAGCTCGTCGGGCACCCAGAATGAAAAACTGTTTTTT | CASSSGTQNEKLFF
. | TRBJ2-7 | TRBV5-1 | . | 15 | TGCGCCAGCAGCTTGTCCGACAGCACCTACTACGAGCAGTACTTC | CASSLSDSTYYEQYF
. | TRBJ1-2 | TRBV6-5 | . | 13 | TGTGCCAGCAGTTATCGGGGGACGTATGGCTACACCTTC | CASSYRGTYGYTF
. | TRBJ2-5 | TRBV18 | TRBD2 | 16 | TGTGCCAGCTCACCCTTCGGACTAGCGGGACAAGAGACCCAGTACTTC | CASSPFGLAGQETQYF